Below are 14 T cell receptor beta chains sequenced from a single sample in a study of human T cells and chemical hapten exposure. TCRdb called the RACE reads again in MiXCR, with one record for every CDR3 protein. Among some 84,000 distinct CDR3 sequences listed, 10% were seen once. Stated time point: patch test 2, 6 weeks after DPC sensitization. The treatment: therapeutic diphenylcyclopropenone sensitization with weekly scalp DPC. The sequenced sample was whole blood, obtained in connection with sensitization to the hapten diphenylcyclopropenone (DPC). These receptor sequences come from a woman between 45 and 65 years old with alopecia areata. Some clones in this sample may be carry-over from other donors' samples.

This clonotype came up many times. The chain links TRBV5-1 to TRBJ2-5; D is unclear. The CDR3 loop spans 14 amino acids. CDR1 is SGHRS, CDR2 YFSETQ, per germline. V dropped 1 base and J dropped 2 bases, with 9 bases sitting between them. The CDR3 bases are TGCGCCAGCAGCTTGCCAGATTTACAAGAGACCCAGTACTTC. It translates to CASSLPDLQETQYF.

In this sample, this clonotype turned up a few times. The V gene is TRBV12-3 or TRBV12-4, the J gene TRBJ1-5; 7 positions match TRBD1. The CDR3 runs 14 residues. V was pared by 6 bases and J by 7 bases, with 9 bases of the junction left unmatched. The CDR3 nucleotides read TGTGCCAGCAGCCAAAACAGGGGTTGGCAGCCCCAGCATTTT. Translation: CASSQNRGWQPQHF.

In this sample, this clonotype turned up a few times. This chain links TRBV29-1 with TRBJ1-3; D uncertain. Germline CDR1 reads SQVTM; CDR2 reads ANQGSEA. Trimming took 5 bases from V and 3 from J, leaving 14 bases between them. This CDR3 is built from 14 residues. CDR3 loop: CSVKSTSRGNTIYF. CDR3 bases: TGCAGCGTTAAGTCAACCTCTCGTGGAAACACCATATATTTT.

Comments on this clonotype: A much larger clonotype is one base distant, so this may be a read error. The rearrangement links TRBV7-2 to TRBJ2-2; D may be TRBD1 (6 bases). Germline V gives CDR1 SGHTA, CDR2 FQGNSA. The CDR3 runs to 16 residues. For the CDR3, the DNA is TGTGCCAGCGGCTTAGACGGGGACACACAGACCGGGGAGCTGTTTTTT. This sequence encodes CASGLDGDTQTGELFF.

CDR3 in DNA: TGTGCCAGCAGCTTACTTGCGGGATTGGGGGAGCTGTTTTTT. Translation: CASSLLAGLGELFF. The chain joins TRBV7-9 to TRBJ2-2; a possible D gene is TRBD2 (6 bases). Germline V CDR1 and CDR2: SEHNR, FQNEAQ (reference sequence). Trimming cost V 2 bases and J 8 bases, with 12 bases left between them. The CDR3 spans 14 residues. Supplemented by reference TRBV7-9 and TRBJ2-2, the full variable domain reads DTGVSQNPRHKITKRGQNVTFRCDPISEHNRLYWYRQTLGQGPEFLTYFQNEAQLEKSRLLSDRFSAERPKGSFSTLEIQRTEQGDSAMYLCASSLLAGLGELFFGEGSRLTVL.

A few counts support this clonotype. This chain joins TRBV12-5 and TRBJ2-3, with D perhaps given as TRBD1 or TRBD2 (5 bases each). CDR3 length equals 15 residues. V lost 7 bases, J lost 6 bases, and 20 bases lay in between. CDR1 and CDR2 from the germline V gene are LGHNT and FRNRAP. As DNA, the CDR3 is TGTGCTAGTGCCCCAAATAACGGGGCCTCCGATACGCAGTATTTT. Amino acid sequence: CASAPNNGASDTQYF. The full variable domain, rest sourced from reference TRBV12-5 and TRBJ2-3, is DARVTQTPRHKVTEMGQEVTMRCQPILGHNTVFWYRQTMMQGLELLAYFRNRAPLDDSGMPKDRFSAEMPDATLATLKIQPSEPRDSAVYFCASAPNNGASDTQYFGPGTRLTVL.

This clonotype was picked up many times. The chain recombines TRBV7-9 with TRBJ2-7, with D perhaps matching TRBD1 or TRBD2 (5 bases each). This CDR3 is 19 amino acids long. The germline V and J ends were trimmed by 2 bases and 4 bases, with 27 bases remaining between them. Germline assignment: CDR1 SEHNR and CDR2 FQNEAQ (reference sequence). This CDR3 is CASSLSRDPLSVSPYEQYF. The CDR3 DNA reads as TGTGCCAGCAGCTTATCTAGGGACCCTCTTTCGGTGTCCCCATACGAGCAGTACTTC.

The chain joins TRBV12-2 to TRBJ2-7; the table calls TRBD2, which could not be checked here. TRBV12-2 is assigned pseudogene status. The CDR3 is 19 amino acids. Here the CDR3 reads CASRSTFEQTGLRSYEQYF. The CDR3 nucleotides read TGTGCAAGTCGCTCGACCTTCGAGCAAACGGGACTGCGGTCCTACGAGCAGTACTTC.

In its sample, this clonotype was seen many times. This chain connects TRBV30 to TRBJ1-5, with 11 bases lining up with TRBD1. Trimming took 3 bases from V and 4 from J; bases not matched to a gene: 11. This CDR3 is built from 17 residues. Germline V gene data show CDR1 as GTSNPN and CDR2 as SVGIG (reference sequence). The CDR3 nucleotides are TGTGCCTGGAGACGGAACGGGACAGGGGGAGGGAATCAGCCCCAGCATTTT. Protein sequence: CAWRRNGTGGGNQPQHF.

This chain joins TRBV6-5 and TRBJ2-1, with TRBD1 matching 7 bases. The CDR3 consists of 15 residues. Germline CDR1 reads MNHEY; CDR2 reads SVGAGI. The ends lost 6 bases at V and 0 bases at J; junction bases unmatched: 5. CDR3 nucleotides: TGTGCCAGCAGGAGGGGACAGAGCTCCTACAATGAGCAGTTCTTC. It specifies CASRRGQSSYNEQFF.

This clonotype has more than one count but fewer than ten. The J gene is TRBJ2-1, the V gene TRBV10-3, with D possibly called TRBD1 or TRBD2 (6 bases each). This CDR3 is 15 amino acids long. The germline CDR1 and CDR2 sequences are ENHRY and SYGVKD. Trimming took 7 bases from V and 6 from J, leaving 19 bases between them. The CDR3 loop reads CAIKFTGYGGNEQFF. The CDR3 DNA sequence: TGTGCCATCAAATTCACAGGGTACGGGGGCAATGAGCAGTTCTTC.

This chain links TRBV10-3 with TRBJ2-3; possible D gene TRBD2, 6 bases. Germline CDR1 and CDR2: ENHRY and SYGVKD. CDR3 length: 15 residues. V was cut by 3 bases and J by 0 bases, with 10 bases left in between. The DNA for the CDR3 is TGTGCCATCAGTGACGGGACTTCTAGCACAGATACGCAGTATTTT. Translation gives CAISDGTSSTDTQYF.

The V call is TRBV20-1, the J call TRBJ1-6; D is perhaps TRBD1 (5 bases). Germline lookup yields CDR1 DFQATT and CDR2 SNEGSKA (reference sequence). CDR3 length: 15 amino acids. The V end was cut by 0 bases, the J end by 8 bases, with 14 bases between. The CDR3 bases are TGCAGTGCTAGAGATCAAGTGGGGGGGGATTCACCCCTCCACTTT. Its protein product is CSARDQVGGDSPLHF.

The CDR3 spells CASSLRPQSIQETQYF. The CDR3 bases are TGTGCCAGCAGCTTGAGGCCCCAGAGTATCCAAGAGACCCAGTACTTC. The rearrangement uses TRBV7-2 and TRBJ2-5, with D uncertain. The V gene lost 3 bases and the J gene lost 1 base, with 15 bases spanning the gap. This CDR3 has 16 amino acids. The germline V gene has CDR1 SGHTA and CDR2 FQGNSA.